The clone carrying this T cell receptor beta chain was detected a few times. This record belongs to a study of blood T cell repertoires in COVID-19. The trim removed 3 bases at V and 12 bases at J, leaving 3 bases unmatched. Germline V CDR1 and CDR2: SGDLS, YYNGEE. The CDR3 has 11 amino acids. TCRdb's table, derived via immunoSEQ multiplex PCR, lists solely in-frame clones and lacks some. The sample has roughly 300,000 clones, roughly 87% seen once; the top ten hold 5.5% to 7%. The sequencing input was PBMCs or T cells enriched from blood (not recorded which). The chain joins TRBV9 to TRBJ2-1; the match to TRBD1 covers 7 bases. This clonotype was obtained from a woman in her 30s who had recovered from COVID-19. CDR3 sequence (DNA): TGTGCCAGCAGCGACCGACAGGGGCAGTTCTTC. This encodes CASSDRQGQFF.